The 25 T cell receptor beta chains listed next were all sequenced from one sample in a study of T cell responses to AZD1222 COVID-19 vaccine. The data were produced by immunoSEQ multiplex PCR, yet TCRdb's version contains in-frame clones alone and is incomplete. The sample comprises over 90,000 clones, more than 70% of which are singletons, and 15% to 20% rests with the top ten. The sample in question was peripheral blood, obtained on day 0 of AZD1222 vaccination. Every receptor here comes from an adult in good health.

The genes are TRBV21-1 and TRBJ1-1. TRBV21-1 is reported as a pseudogene. The CDR3 is 14 amino acids. The CDR3: CATLKREGITEAFF. CDR3 nucleotides: TGTGCCACCTTAAAGCGGGAGGGTATCACTGAAGCTTTCTTT.

J is TRBJ2-7 and V is TRBV9, with D unresolved. Trimming cost V 0 bases and J 2 bases, with 12 bases left between them. This CDR3 region has 15 residues. Germline-derived CDR1 and CDR2 are SGDLS and YYNGEE. CDR3 protein: CASSVDSSPTYEQYF. In nucleotides, the CDR3 is TGTGCCAGCAGCGTAGACAGTTCCCCCACCTACGAGCAGTACTTC.

The rearrangement links TRBV11-3 to TRBJ1-1; weak D call: TRBD1 (5 bases). The V end was cut by 4 bases, the J end by 3 bases, with 12 bases between. Germline V gene sequence: CDR1 SGHNT, CDR2 YENEEA. The CDR3 consists of 14 residues. Here the CDR3 reads CASSSPGGDTEAFF. As DNA, the CDR3 is TGTGCCAGCAGCTCACCGGGGGGAGACACTGAAGCTTTCTTT.

The chain has TRBV7-2 and TRBJ1-2, with a possible D match to TRBD1 (6 bases). This CDR3 has 13 amino acids. Germline V lookup: CDR1 SGHTA, CDR2 FQGNSA. V was shortened by 4 bases and J by 8 bases, with 14 bases between the two germline ends. The chain's CDR3 is CASSSRERGGYTF. The DNA for the CDR3 is TGTGCCAGCAGCTCGCGGGAAAGGGGGGGCTACACCTTC.

The V and J genes are TRBV10-3 and TRBJ2-3; D is perhaps TRBD2 (5 bases). The CDR3 runs 11 residues. Looked up from germline, CDR1 is ENHRY and CDR2 is SYGVKD. CDR3 bases: TGTGTGGCGGGCAGCACAGATACGCAGTATTTT. This codes for CVAGSTDTQYF.

This clone was counted once. This chain uses TRBV7-8 with TRBJ1-2; D perhaps matches TRBD1 (5 bases). The germline V and J ends were trimmed by 1 base and 4 bases, with 7 bases remaining between them. The CDR3 has 13 amino acids. Germline V lookup: CDR1 SGHVS, CDR2 FQNEAQ. The CDR3, as DNA: TGTGCCAGCAGCTTAGGCGGGGCCTATGGCTACACCTTC. This codes for CASSLGGAYGYTF.

The chain joins TRBV4-3 to TRBJ1-5; no firm D call. The CDR3 sequence is 13 residues long. V was cut by 0 bases and J by 8 bases, with 8 bases left in between. The germline gives CDR1 LGHNA, CDR2 YSLEER. The CDR3 coding sequence is TGCGCCAGCAGCCAAGATTTCGTGGAGCCCCAGCATTTT. This codes for CASSQDFVEPQHF.

This chain uses TRBV7-9 with TRBJ1-4; no firm D call. CDR1 is SEHNR and CDR2 is FQNEAQ in the germline V gene (reference sequence). CDR3 size: 16 residues. Trimming left V 5 bases short and J 0 bases short, with 13 bases between. The CDR3 nucleotides are TGTGCCAGCAGCCGCCGGCAGGCGTCAACTAATGAAAAACTGTTTTTT. Its translation: CASSRRQASTNEKLFF.

This sequence joins TRBV7-9 and TRBJ1-2; no definite D call. Per the germline V gene, CDR1 is SEHNR and CDR2 is FQNEAQ (reference sequence). Trimming cost V 5 bases and J 3 bases, with 13 bases left between them. This CDR3 is built from 14 residues. As DNA, the CDR3 is TGTGCCAGCAGCCCTCCGGGTGGTGACTATGGCTACACCTTC. Encoded protein: CASSPPGGDYGYTF.

This sequence joins TRBV19 and TRBJ1-5, with D unclear. The V gene lost 8 bases and the J gene lost 2 bases, with 13 bases spanning the gap. The CDR3 is 14 amino acids. Germline V gives CDR1 LNHDA, CDR2 SQIVND (reference sequence). The CDR3 protein is CASGPEGRNQPQHF. The CDR3 nucleotides read TGTGCCAGTGGGCCGGAAGGGCGCAATCAGCCCCAGCATTTT.

The chain links TRBV5-5 to TRBJ2-3; possibly TRBD1 or TRBD2 for D (5 bases each). Per the germline V gene, CDR1 is SGHKS and CDR2 is YYEKEE (reference sequence). With 4 bases removed from V and 2 bases from J, the gap between germline ends came to 14 bases. The length of the CDR3 is 15 residues. The CDR3 protein is CASSVRGANTDTQYF. CDR3 DNA: TGTGCCAGCAGCGTGAGAGGGGCCAACACAGATACGCAGTATTTT.

The chain links TRBV6-5 to TRBJ1-1, with a weak D call TRBD1 (5 bases). The CDR3 totals 13 residues. V lost 7 bases and J 1 base, leaving 10 bases between the germline ends. Germline assignment: CDR1 MNHEY and CDR2 SVGAGI. The CDR3: CASTPTANTEAFF. CDR3 nucleotides: TGTGCCAGCACTCCGACAGCGAACACTGAAGCTTTCTTT.

This clone has just one count. The J gene is TRBJ2-7, the V gene TRBV6-2 or TRBV6-3; D gene unclear. Germline V gene data show CDR1 as MNHEY and CDR2 as SVGEGT. The length of the CDR3 is 14 residues. The germline V and J ends were trimmed by 6 bases and 0 bases, with 12 bases remaining between them. The CDR3, as DNA: TGTGCCAGCAGCGGAAGTTTAAGCTCCTACGAGCAGTACGTC. Its protein is CASSGSLSSYEQYV.

The chain has TRBV7-2 and TRBJ2-5; D gene unclear. Germline CDR1 SGHTA, CDR2 FQGNSA. Trimming pared 5 bases from V and 0 bases from J, leaving 1 base between. The CDR3 sequence is 11 residues long. CDR3 sequence reads: CASSNQETQYF. As DNA, the CDR3 is TGTGCCAGCAGCAACCAAGAGACCCAGTACTTC.

This chain joins TRBV19 and TRBJ2-2, with TRBD1 as a possible D gene (5 bases). The V gene lost 4 bases and the J gene lost 9 bases, with 9 bases spanning the gap. The CDR3 spans 12 residues. Germline V gives CDR1 LNHDA, CDR2 SQIVND (reference sequence). The CDR3, as DNA: TGTGCCAGTAGTACCAGGGCTAGGGAGCTGTTTTTT. This sequence encodes CASSTRARELFF.

This clone came up a few times. The V call is TRBV6-1, the J call TRBJ1-3; D unresolved. The V end lost 0 bases, the J end lost 0 bases, and 15 bases lay between the germline ends. Germline V CDR1 and CDR2: MNHNS, SASEGT. This CDR3 has 18 amino acids. The chain's CDR3 is CASSEALLGSASGNTIYF. As DNA, the CDR3 is TGTGCCAGCAGTGAAGCGCTTCTCGGGTCAGCCTCTGGAAACACCATATATTTT.

The chain employs TRBV28 and TRBJ1-2, with TRBD1 as a possible D gene (5 bases). Germline values: CDR1 MDHEN, CDR2 SYDVKM. Trimming stripped 8 bases from V and 4 bases from J, with 14 bases between. This CDR3 region has 13 residues. CDR3 residues: CASLRGDSYGYTF. DNA of the CDR3: TGTGCCAGCCTTCGGGGGGACTCCTATGGCTACACCTTC.

The chain joins TRBV27 to TRBJ1-1; 9 bases match TRBD1. The CDR3 is 17 residues long. Losses at the gene ends were 3 bases for V and 7 bases for J; bases not matched to a gene: 15. Germline V gene sequence: CDR1 MNHEY, CDR2 SMNVEV (reference sequence). The CDR3 sequence: CASSLGAHRGRTGEAFF. The CDR3 nucleotides read TGTGCCAGCAGTTTGGGGGCACACAGGGGGCGGACGGGTGAAGCTTTCTTT.

The chain uses TRBV7-3 and TRBJ2-5; TRBD2 aligns across 8 bases. The CDR3 is 14 residues long. V shed 5 bases and J 5 bases; nucleotides not matched to a gene: 7. CDR1 SGHTA and CDR2 FQGTGA come from the germline V gene. In DNA form, the CDR3 reads TGTGCCAGCAGCCAGAGCGGGGGAGGGGAGACCCAGTACTTC. This encodes CASSQSGGGETQYF.

This clone was recorded once. V usage is TRBV19 and J usage is TRBJ1-1, with D maybe TRBD1 (6 bases). Germline assignment: CDR1 LNHDA and CDR2 SQIVND (reference sequence). This CDR3 contains 16 residues. The germline V and J ends were trimmed by 3 bases and 0 bases, with 14 bases remaining between them. This chain's CDR3 is CASSIGTGAVNTEAFF. For the CDR3, the DNA is TGTGCCAGTAGTATCGGCACGGGGGCGGTGAACACTGAAGCTTTCTTT.

DNA for the CDR3: TGTGCCAGCAGTTCCAGGGGCACCGGGGAGCTGTTTTTT. This gives the protein CASSSRGTGELFF. This sequence joins TRBV12-3 or TRBV12-4 and TRBJ2-2; the D gene is possibly TRBD1 (6 bases). The V end lost 4 bases, the J end lost 4 bases, and 7 bases lay between the germline ends. CDR3 length equals 13 residues.

This chain joins TRBV25-1 and TRBJ2-2; D is possibly TRBD2 (6 bases). There are 14 residues in the CDR3. Between the trimmed V and J ends, which lost 7 bases and 3 bases, there was a span of 12 bases. Germline V gene data show CDR1 as MGHDK and CDR2 as SYGVNS. CDR3: CASKLGTDTGELFF. The CDR3 nucleotides read TGTGCCAGCAAACTAGGGACTGACACCGGGGAGCTGTTTTTT.

The gene calls are TRBV11-2 and TRBJ1-3, with D unresolved. With 1 base removed from V and 2 bases from J, the gap between germline ends came to 9 bases. The CDR3 extends over 15 amino acids. CDR1 is SGHAT and CDR2 is FQNNGV in the germline V gene. The CDR3: CASSLVRGPGNTIYF. The CDR3 DNA follows: TGTGCCAGCAGCTTAGTGAGAGGGCCTGGAAACACCATATATTTT.

The V gene is TRBV18, the J gene TRBJ1-2; D remains ambiguous. This CDR3 has 12 residues. Germline assignment: CDR1 KGHSH and CDR2 LQKENI. V was cut by 2 bases and J by 7 bases, with 8 bases left in between. The CDR3 bases are TGTGCCAGCTCACCAGACGGGCTTGGCTACACCTTC. It codes for CASSPDGLGYTF.

The chain joins TRBV6-5 to TRBJ2-5, with D tentatively TRBD1 (6 bases). Germline V lookup: CDR1 MNHEY, CDR2 SVGAGI. The germline V and J ends were trimmed by 7 bases and 5 bases, with 14 bases remaining between them. The CDR3 is 13 residues long. Here the CDR3 reads CASTKQGSETQYF. The CDR3 coding sequence is TGTGCCAGCACTAAACAGGGTTCGGAGACCCAGTACTTC.